This note documents a single T cell receptor beta chain sequence. Its antigen is unknown. Trimming took 6 bases from V and 0 from J, leaving 15 bases between them. The CDR3 is made up of 16 amino acids. Germline CDR1 reads MDHEN; CDR2 reads SYDVKM. The sample comes from a study of cytomegalovirus exposure and HLA in healthy donors. Findings of the study overall: Exclusion applied to some V segments, including TRBV6-2 and TRBV6-3, as they were indistinguishable. In a later analysis, compared with equally common non-associated chains, HLA-associated beta chains were more expanded. It was approximately 150 TCR beta chains that were listed as cytomegalovirus-associated.

60 Vbeta and 13 Jbeta primers were used in PCR. Original methodology: An analysis that came later counted roughly 80 million unique TCR beta chains, around 10 million shared. The method was immunoSEQ multiplex PCR; TCRdb's version includes in-frame clones alone and lacks a portion of them. D and trimming come from the DNA, and the V and J calls and clone size come from that table. The table shows more than 140,000 clones, with almost 85% occurring only once. This sequence joins TRBV28 and TRBJ1-3, with a weak D call TRBD1 (5 bases). Sequencing was performed on PBMCs. This clonotype was obtained from a man aged 18 to 29 in good health and CMV-seropositive. The CDR3 here is CASRIDSYFSGNTIYF. CDR3 DNA: TGTGCCAGCAGAATTGACAGTTACTTCTCTGGAAACACCATATATTTT.